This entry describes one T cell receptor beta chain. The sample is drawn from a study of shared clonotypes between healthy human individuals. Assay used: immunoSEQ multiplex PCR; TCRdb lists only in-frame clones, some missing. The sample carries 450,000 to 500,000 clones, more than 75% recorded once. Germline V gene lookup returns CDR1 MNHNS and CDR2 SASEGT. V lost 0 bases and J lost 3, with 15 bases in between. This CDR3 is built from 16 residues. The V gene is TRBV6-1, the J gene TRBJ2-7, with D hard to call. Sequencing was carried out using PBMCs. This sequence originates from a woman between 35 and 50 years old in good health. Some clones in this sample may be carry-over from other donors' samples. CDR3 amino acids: CASSEAVVVPLYEQYF. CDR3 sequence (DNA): TGTGCCAGCAGTGAAGCGGTAGTGGTTCCACTCTACGAGCAGTACTTC.